Following are 20 T cell receptor beta chains from one sample sequenced in a study of T cells in Graves' hyperthyroidism and ophthalmopathy. RNA transcripts provided the source from which TCR beta CDR3 regions were amplified. An initial round of RT-PCR targeting the TCR CDR3 relied on the HTBI primer set. Each CDR3 protein is one row after TCRdb ran MiXCR on the multiplex PCR reads. Among about 520,000 distinct CDR3 sequences listed, approximately 24% were seen once. Material for sequencing was blood. Receptors originate from a woman aged 25 to 45 with Graves' ophthalmopathy.

This clonotype was observed at least ten times. The J gene is TRBJ2-5, the V gene TRBV24-1; 10 bases agree with TRBD1. The CDR3 is 16 residues long. Per the germline V gene, CDR1 is KGHDR and CDR2 is SFDVKD. Germline trimming cut 3 bases from V and 3 bases from J; bases unmatched to any gene: 6. In nucleotides, the CDR3 is TGTGCCACCAGTGATCCCGGGACAGGGGTCAAAGAGACCCAGTACTTC. Amino acids: CATSDPGTGVKETQYF.

This clonotype was counted between two and nine times. The V and J genes are TRBV5-5 and TRBJ2-2; 13 nucleotides align to TRBD2. Germline V CDR1 and CDR2: SGHKS, YYEKEE (reference sequence). V dropped 3 bases and J dropped 5; count of bases not matched to a gene: 4. This CDR3 is 16 amino acids long. The CDR3 region has the DNA TGTGCCAGCAGCTCCACTAGCGGGGGGGCTACCGGGGAGCTGTTTTTT. It specifies CASSSTSGGATGELFF.

The rearrangement joins TRBV12-3 or TRBV12-4 to TRBJ2-2; 10 bases align to TRBD1. The CDR3 sequence is 16 residues long. J lost 1 base, V lost 6 bases, and 5 bases had no gene match. CDR3 DNA: TGTGCCAGCAGGCCGGGACAGGGGAAGAACACCGGGGAGCTGTTTTTT. Amino acid sequence: CASRPGQGKNTGELFF.

Many counts were recorded for this clonotype. The chain carries TRBV20-1 and TRBJ1-1, with TRBD1 matching 9 bases. Germline V lookup: CDR1 DFQATT, CDR2 SNEGSKA (reference sequence). The V segment lost 2 bases and the J segment 2 bases; nucleotides outside the gene matches: 9. The CDR3 runs to 16 residues. The CDR3 coding sequence is TGCAGTGCTAGAAGAGGGGGGACAGGGTTTAACACTGAAGCTTTCTTT. Amino acid sequence: CSARRGGTGFNTEAFF.

This clonotype appeared many times. This chain uses TRBV7-2 with TRBJ2-3; 7 nucleotides align to TRBD2. Germline loops: CDR1 SGHTA, CDR2 FQGNSA. This CDR3 is built from 13 residues. V dropped 3 bases and J dropped 6; count of bases not matched to a gene: 3. CDR3 amino acids: CASSFSGADTQYF. The CDR3, as DNA: TGTGCCAGCAGCTTCAGCGGGGCGGATACGCAGTATTTT.

This clonotype was found a few times. The chain is built from TRBV3-1 and TRBJ1-5; D remains unclear. Germline V gene lookup returns CDR1 LGHDT and CDR2 YNNKEL (reference sequence). The CDR3 length is 14 residues. V was pared by 0 bases and J by 0 bases, with 3 bases between. CDR3 protein: CASSQDHSNQPQHF. CDR3 bases: TGTGCCAGCAGCCAAGATCATAGCAATCAGCCCCAGCATTTT.

This clonotype appeared many times. V usage is TRBV5-1 and J usage is TRBJ1-1; perhaps TRBD1 as D (5 bases). From germline, CDR1 is SGHRS and CDR2 YFSETQ. Between the trimmed V and J ends, which lost 0 bases and 0 bases, there was a span of 15 bases. The CDR3 has 17 amino acids. The CDR3 protein is CASSLAMARDLNTEAFF. The DNA of the CDR3 is TGCGCCAGCAGCTTGGCGATGGCGAGGGACTTGAACACTGAAGCTTTCTTT.

The gene calls are TRBV18 and TRBJ2-7; TRBD1 matches 7 bases. The CDR3 length is 16 residues. V was clipped by 1 base and J by 0 bases; unmatched bases: 6. Per the germline V gene, CDR1 is KGHSH and CDR2 is LQKENI. The CDR3 bases are TGTGCCAGCTCACCACAACGACAGGGCAGCTCCTACGAGCAGTACTTC. Its translation: CASSPQRQGSSYEQYF. Based on the CDR3 plus reference TRBV18 and TRBJ2-7, the full variable domain is NAGVMQNPRHLVRRRGQEARLRCSPMKGHSHVYWYRQLPEEGLKFMVYLQKENIIDESGMPKERFSAEFPKEGPSILRIQQVVRGDSAAYFCASSPQRQGSSYEQYFGPGTRLTVT.

The chain has TRBV6-2 or TRBV6-3 and TRBJ1-5; 10 bases align to TRBD1. After removal of 0 bases from V and 1 base from J, the junction contained 6 bases not matched to a gene. Germline V lookup: CDR1 MNHEY, CDR2 SVGEGT. The CDR3 has 18 residues. CDR3 protein: CASSYSLTGGLSNQPQHF. DNA for the CDR3: TGTGCCAGCAGTTACTCGCTGACAGGGGGCTTGAGCAATCAGCCCCAGCATTTT.

The chain carries TRBV29-1 and TRBJ1-1; 8 bases are shared with TRBD1. The J segment lost 4 bases and the V segment lost 7 bases, leaving 5 bases of the junction unmatched. The length of the CDR3 is 12 residues. Germline V gene data show CDR1 as SQVTM and CDR2 as ANQGSEA. CDR3 sequence: CSDGQGGTEAFF. CDR3 in DNA: TGCAGCGACGGACAGGGTGGCACTGAAGCTTTCTTT.

This clonotype was found many times. Being one base from a much bigger clone, this may be a read error. The CDR3 DNA reads as TGTGCCAGCATCACAACAGGGGACTATGGCTACACCTTC. This sequence encodes CASITTGDYGYTF. The rearrangement links TRBV6-1 to TRBJ1-2; 7 bases fit TRBD1. In germline, CDR1 is MNHNS, CDR2 SASEGT. Germline trimming cut 7 bases from V and 3 bases from J; bases unmatched to any gene: 5. There are 13 residues in the CDR3.

This clonotype has ten or more counts. The V gene is TRBV29-1, the J gene TRBJ1-2, with a possible D match to TRBD1 (6 bases). CDR1 is SQVTM and CDR2 is ANQGSEA in the germline V gene. V lost 0 bases and J lost 0, with 8 bases in between. The CDR3 contains 14 residues. CDR3 coding DNA: TGCAGCGTTGAAGAGACAGGCACTAACTATGGCTACACCTTC. Amino acid sequence: CSVEETGTNYGYTF.

This clonotype was counted many times. The chain combines TRBV20-1 with TRBJ2-7; perhaps TRBD1 as D (6 bases). The CDR3 totals 14 residues. CDR1 and CDR2 (germline): DFQATT, SNEGSKA (reference sequence). The V end lost 1 base, the J end lost 2 bases, and 12 bases lay between the germline ends. CDR3: CSARVAGVTYEQYF. The DNA of the CDR3 is TGCAGTGCTAGAGTTGCAGGGGTTACCTACGAGCAGTACTTC.

J is TRBJ1-1 and V is TRBV10-3, with a tentative D call TRBD1 (5 bases). V dropped 5 bases and J dropped 6 bases, with 13 bases sitting between them. This CDR3 contains 13 residues. Looked up from germline, CDR1 is ENHRY and CDR2 is SYGVKD. CDR3 nucleotides: TGTGCCATCAGTTCTGGGCGAGGGGCTGAAGCTTTCTTT. Residues: CAISSGRGAEAFF.

V is TRBV4-1 and J is TRBJ2-7; 10 nucleotides agree with TRBD1. The length of the CDR3 is 14 residues. The V and J ends lost 8 bases and 3 bases, in that order; junction bases with no gene match: 7. The germline V gene encodes CDR1 MGHRA and CDR2 YSYEKL. The CDR3, as DNA: TGCGCCAGCGCTCCGGGACAGGGGATCTACGAGCAGTACTTC. This translates into CASAPGQGIYEQYF.

This clonotype was counted ten times or more. The CDR3 spells CASSSQGANLDEQYF. The CDR3 nucleotides are TGTGCCAGCAGTTCACAGGGGGCTAACCTCGACGAGCAGTACTTC. The gene calls are TRBV28 and TRBJ2-7, with 9 bases matching TRBD1. Unmatched junction bases numbered 9, after V lost 4 bases and J lost 5 bases. Germline V gene sequence: CDR1 MDHEN, CDR2 SYDVKM. The CDR3 covers 15 residues. The variable domain in full, with the rest retrieved from reference TRBV28 and TRBJ2-7, is DVKVTQSSRYLVKRTGEKVFLECVQDMDHENMFWYRQDPGLGLRLIYFSYDVKMKEKGDIPEGYSVSREKKERFSLILESASTNQTSMYLCASSSQGANLDEQYFGPGTRLTVT.

The chain employs TRBV7-2 and TRBJ2-5, with D uncertain. The CDR3 is 14 residues long. Trimming removed 2 bases from V and 2 bases from J, with 9 bases in between. CDR1 is SGHTA, CDR2 FQGNSA, per germline. CDR3 DNA: TGTGCCAGCAGCTTACCTGGGCCGCAAGAGACCCAGTACTTC. Translated, it gives CASSLPGPQETQYF.

This clonotype was detected only once. V and J are TRBV5-1 and TRBJ2-7; 7 bases map to TRBD1. The CDR3 is 13 residues long. Germline lookup yields CDR1 SGHRS and CDR2 YFSETQ. Trimming cost V 4 bases and J 3 bases; bases outside gene matches: 4. The CDR3 coding sequence is TGCGCCAGCAGCGAGGACAGGTTCTACGAGCAGTACTTC. It codes for CASSEDRFYEQYF.

This clonotype appeared many times. The J gene is TRBJ2-5, the V gene TRBV15; D is tentatively TRBD1 or TRBD2 (5 bases each). The CDR3 loop spans 13 amino acids. CDR1 and CDR2 from the germline V gene are LNHNV and YYDKDF (reference sequence). V was trimmed by 3 bases and J by 9 bases, leaving 14 bases between them. The CDR3 loop reads CATSRGVVGSQYF. The DNA for the CDR3 is TGTGCCACCAGCAGGGGGGTCGTAGGGTCCCAGTACTTC.

In this sample, this clonotype turned up many times. The chain carries TRBV12-3 or TRBV12-4 and TRBJ2-2, with TRBD2 matching over 10 bases. The CDR3 is 16 residues long. The junction had 7 bases not matched to a gene; V was cut back by 4 bases and J by 5 bases. In nucleotides, the CDR3 is TGTGCCAGCAGTTCCAGCGGGGGGGCAGGGACCGGGGAGCTGTTTTTT. Translating it yields CASSSSGGAGTGELFF.